Here is one T cell receptor beta chain with its context. What it binds is not known. The data stem from a study of cytomegalovirus exposure and HLA in healthy donors. Whole-study results and caveats: Cytomegalovirus association was assigned to about 180 TCR beta chains.

The PCR contained 60 Vbeta and 13 Jbeta primers. The protocol was immunoSEQ multiplex PCR, while the TCRdb copy is restricted to in-frame clones and leaves out a portion. The sample has roughly 150,000 clones; 65% to 80% are singletons. Trimming shortened V by 5 bases and J by 4 bases, and 17 bases separated the two germline ends. Germline V gene data show CDR1 as MGHRA and CDR2 as YSYEKL. The CDR3 consists of 15 residues. This chain links TRBV4-1 with TRBJ1-1; TRBD1 might be the D (5 bases). This sequence was found in a middle-aged man in good health and CMV-seropositive. Material for sequencing was PBMCs. The CDR3 sequence: CASSLQAVQVTEAFF. In DNA, the CDR3 is TGCGCCAGCAGCTTACAGGCGGTTCAGGTCACTGAAGCTTTCTTT.